These T cell receptor beta chains were read from a single sample in a study of control samples from healthy donors and cancer patients. TCRdb keeps only in-frame clones here, not all; method: immunoSEQ multiplex PCR. Of 95,000 to 150,000 clones listed, about 86% are singletons. Sequencing used blood. The receptors derive from a man in his thirties or forties in good health. Each CDR3 is given with its conserved first and last residue. The D gene is left open where the match is weak. Size is stated for part of the rows, as once, few or many counts, or as a class when the clone is expanded.

j_call | v_call | clone_size | d_call | cdr3_nt | cdr3_aa
TRBJ2-3 | TRBV6-5 | NA | TRBD1 | TGTGCCAGAGGACAGGGTATTTTTAGAGATACGCAGTATTTT | CARGQGIFRDTQYF
TRBJ1-2 | TRBV3-1/TRBV3-2 | NA | NA | TGTGCCAGCAAAAACGCCAGAAGGGTCGGGAACTATGGCTACACCTTC | CASKNARRVGNYGYTF
TRBJ1-1 | TRBV28 | NA | TRBD1 | TGTGCCAGCAGTTTCGACAGGGGATACACTGAAGCTTTCTTT | CASSFDRGYTEAFF
TRBJ1-5 | TRBV19 | NA | NA | TGTGCCAGTACTAGGCAGTCAATATATAGCAATCAGCCCCAGCATTTT | CASTRQSIYSNQPQHF
TRBJ1-5 | TRBV7-2 | few | NA | TGTGCCAGCAGCTCCCTCGATTTAAATCAGCCCCAGCATTTT | CASSSLDLNQPQHF
TRBJ2-7 | TRBV5-6 | NA | TRBD2 | TGTGCCAGCAGCTCCCGGGGGGGCCTCAACGAGCAGTACTTC | CASSSRGGLNEQYF
TRBJ2-6 | TRBV29-1 | once | TRBD1 | TGCAGCGTTGGACAGGGAAGCTCTGGGGCCAACGTCCTGACTTTC | CSVGQGSSGANVLTF
TRBJ1-5 | TRBV9 | NA | NA | TGTGCCAGCAGCGCTGCAGGGGACCCTAGCAATCAGCCCCAGCATTTT | CASSAAGDPSNQPQHF
TRBJ1-2 | TRBV24-1 | NA | TRBD1 | TGTGCCACCAGTGATCCGGGACAGGGGGCTTCTTATGGCTACACCTTC | CATSDPGQGASYGYTF
TRBJ1-1 | TRBV5-1 | NA | NA | TGCGCCAGCAGCTTTTCTATCGGTCGGATAGAGATGAACACTGAAGCTTTCTTT | CASSFSIGRIEMNTEAFF
TRBJ2-7 | TRBV4-2 | NA | NA | TGTGCCAGCAGCCAAGACTCCGCGACCTACGAGCAGTACTTC | CASSQDSATYEQYF
TRBJ1-6 | TRBV2 | NA | NA | TGTGCCAGCAGTGTTCAAGGTTCACCCCTCCACTTT | CASSVQGSPLHF
TRBJ1-5 | TRBV2 | NA | TRBD1 | TGTGCCAGCAGTGTCCTGCCGGGACAGGCACCTAATCAGCCCCAGCATTTT | CASSVLPGQAPNQPQHF
TRBJ2-1 | TRBV3-1/TRBV3-2 | NA | NA | TGTGCCAGCAGCCCCCTAAGGGCCTACAATGAGCAGTTCTTC | CASSPLRAYNEQFF
TRBJ1-1 | TRBV6-6 | NA | NA | TGTGCCAGCAGTTACCCTACAGGGCTGAACACTGAAGCTTTCTTT | CASSYPTGLNTEAFF
TRBJ1-3 | TRBV4-2 | NA | NA | TGTGCCAGCAGCCAAGATAAAACCTACGCTGGAAACACCATATATTTT | CASSQDKTYAGNTIYF
TRBJ2-1 | TRBV29-1 | once | TRBD1 | TGCAGCGTTCAGGGGGAGACCTACAATGAGCAGTTCTTC | CSVQGETYNEQFF
TRBJ2-1 | TRBV25-1 | NA | TRBD2 | TGTGCCAGCAGTGAACTGGTGGGACTAGCGGGGTACAATGAGCAGTTCTTC | CASSELVGLAGYNEQFF
TRBJ1-5 | TRBV6-2/TRBV6-3 | NA | TRBD1 | TGTGCCAGCAGTGATTGGACAGGGACTCAGCATTTT | CASSDWTGTQHF
TRBJ1-1 | TRBV27 | NA | NA | TGTGCCAGCAGTCCTCGGACAGCAGGGAACACTGAAGCTTTCTTT | CASSPRTAGNTEAFF
TRBJ1-1 | TRBV18 | NA | TRBD1 | TGTGCCAGCTCAGGACAGGGGGACACTGAAGCTTTCTTT | CASSGQGDTEAFF
TRBJ1-1 | TRBV5-1 | NA | NA | TGCGCCAGCAGCTTGCCTGGCACTGAAGCTTTCTTT | CASSLPGTEAFF